The present T cell receptor (beta chain) was sequenced within a study of cytotoxic CD8 clonotypes in ibrutinib-treated CLL. Study-wide background: When averaged across all of the samples, the counts came to around 260,000 productive templates and 90,000 to 95,000 productive rearrangements.

Notes on the study in general: At progression, clonality fell back toward baseline after rising at ibrutinib response.

TCRdb's table, derived via immunoSEQ multiplex PCR, lists solely in-frame clones and lacks some. The sample holds about 310,000 clones, almost 80% seen once. Note on this clone: Its antigen is as yet unknown.

The material was PBMCs, obtained before ibrutinib treatment. This TCR was sampled from a human donor with chronic lymphocytic leukemia.

The CDR3 sequence: CASSLAAGGEKLFF. CDR3 in DNA: TGTGCCAGCAGCTTAGCGGCAGGGGGTGAAAAACTGTTTTTT. The V call is TRBV7-2, the J call TRBJ1-4; TRBD1 matches 7 bases. Germline V gene data show CDR1 as SGHTA and CDR2 as FQGNSA. The CDR3 is made up of 14 amino acids. The trim removed 0 bases at V and 7 bases at J, leaving 2 bases unmatched.